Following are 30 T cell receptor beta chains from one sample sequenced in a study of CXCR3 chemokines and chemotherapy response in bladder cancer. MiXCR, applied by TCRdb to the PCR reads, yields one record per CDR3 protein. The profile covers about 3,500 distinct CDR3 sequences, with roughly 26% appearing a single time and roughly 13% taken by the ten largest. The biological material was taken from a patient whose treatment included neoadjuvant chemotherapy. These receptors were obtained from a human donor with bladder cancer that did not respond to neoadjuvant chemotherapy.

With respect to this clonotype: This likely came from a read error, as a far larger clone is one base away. CDR3 sequence: CASREQGVRNTEAFF. The CDR3 coding sequence is TGTGCCAGCAGGGAACAGGGGGTAAGGAACACTGAAGCTTTCTTT. The chain uses TRBV6-1 and TRBJ1-1, with 8 positions matching TRBD1. This CDR3 comprises 15 residues. Germline V gene data show CDR1 as MNHNS and CDR2 as SASEGT. Trimming took 6 bases from V and 1 from J; bases not matched to a gene: 7.

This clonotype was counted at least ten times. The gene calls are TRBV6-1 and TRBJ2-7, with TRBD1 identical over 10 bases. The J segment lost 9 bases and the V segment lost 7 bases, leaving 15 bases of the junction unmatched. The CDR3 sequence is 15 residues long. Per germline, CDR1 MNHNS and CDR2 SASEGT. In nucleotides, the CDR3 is TGTGCCAGCAAACCCCCGGGACAGGGGACCCCTTGGCAGTACTTC. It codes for CASKPPGQGTPWQYF.

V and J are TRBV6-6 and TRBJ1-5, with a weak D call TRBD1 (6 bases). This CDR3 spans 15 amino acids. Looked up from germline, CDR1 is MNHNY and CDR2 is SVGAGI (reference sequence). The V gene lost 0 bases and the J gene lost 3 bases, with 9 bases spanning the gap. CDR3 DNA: TGTGCCAGCAGTTACTCTGTGGGGGCCAATCAGCCCCAGCATTTT. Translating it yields CASSYSVGANQPQHF.

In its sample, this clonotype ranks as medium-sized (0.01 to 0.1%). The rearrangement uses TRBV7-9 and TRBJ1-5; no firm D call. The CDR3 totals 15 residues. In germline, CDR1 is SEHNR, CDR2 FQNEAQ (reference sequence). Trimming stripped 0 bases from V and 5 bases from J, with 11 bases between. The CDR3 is CASSLAGRTDQPQHF. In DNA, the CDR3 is TGTGCCAGCAGCTTAGCGGGGAGGACGGATCAGCCCCAGCATTTT.

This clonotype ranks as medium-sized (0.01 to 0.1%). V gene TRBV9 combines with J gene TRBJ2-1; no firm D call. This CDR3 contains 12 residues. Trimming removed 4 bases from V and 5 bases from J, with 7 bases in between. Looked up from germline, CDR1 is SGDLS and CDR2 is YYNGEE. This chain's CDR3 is CASSPPDNEQFF. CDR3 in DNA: TGTGCCAGCAGCCCCCCCGACAATGAGCAGTTCTTC.

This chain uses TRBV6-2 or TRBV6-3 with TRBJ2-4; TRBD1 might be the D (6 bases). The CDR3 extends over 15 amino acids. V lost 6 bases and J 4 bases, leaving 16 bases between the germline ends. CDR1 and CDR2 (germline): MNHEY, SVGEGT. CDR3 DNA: TGTGCCAGCAGGGACTCGGGGCAGGGGAAAAACATTCAGTACTTC. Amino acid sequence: CASRDSGQGKNIQYF.

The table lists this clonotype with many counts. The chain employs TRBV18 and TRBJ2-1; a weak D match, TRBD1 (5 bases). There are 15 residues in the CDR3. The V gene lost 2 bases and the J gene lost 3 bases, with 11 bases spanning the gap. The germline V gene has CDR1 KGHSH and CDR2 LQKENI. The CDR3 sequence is CASSPGDRIYNEQFF. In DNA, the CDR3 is TGTGCCAGCTCACCAGGAGACAGAATCTACAATGAGCAGTTCTTC.

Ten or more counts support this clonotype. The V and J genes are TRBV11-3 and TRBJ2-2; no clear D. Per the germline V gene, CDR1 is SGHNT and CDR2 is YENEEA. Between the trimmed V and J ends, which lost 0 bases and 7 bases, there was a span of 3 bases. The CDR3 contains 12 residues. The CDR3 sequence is CASSLDVGELFF. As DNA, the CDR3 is TGTGCCAGCAGCTTAGACGTCGGGGAGCTGTTTTTT.

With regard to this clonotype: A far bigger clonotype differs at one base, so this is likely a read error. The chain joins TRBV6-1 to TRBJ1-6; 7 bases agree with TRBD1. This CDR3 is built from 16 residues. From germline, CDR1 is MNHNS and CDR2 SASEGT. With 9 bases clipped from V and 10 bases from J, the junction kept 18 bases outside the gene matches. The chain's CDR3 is CARSLRGHHPQSPLHF. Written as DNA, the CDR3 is TGTGCCAGGAGTTTGAGGGGGCATCACCCCCAATCACCCCTCCACTTT.

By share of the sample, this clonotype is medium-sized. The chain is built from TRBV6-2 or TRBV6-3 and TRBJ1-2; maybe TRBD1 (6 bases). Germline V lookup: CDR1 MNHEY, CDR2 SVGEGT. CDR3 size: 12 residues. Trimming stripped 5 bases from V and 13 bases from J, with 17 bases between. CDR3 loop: CASSEPGHGGTF. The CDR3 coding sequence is TGTGCCAGCAGTGAACCGGGACACGGCGGCACCTTC.

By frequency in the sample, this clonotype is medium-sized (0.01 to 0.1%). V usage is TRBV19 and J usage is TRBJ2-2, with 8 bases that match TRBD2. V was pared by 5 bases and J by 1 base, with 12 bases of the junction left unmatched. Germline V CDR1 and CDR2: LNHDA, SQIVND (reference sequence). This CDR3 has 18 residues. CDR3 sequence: CASSLGTSGTVNTGELFF. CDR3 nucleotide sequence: TGTGCCAGTAGTTTGGGTACTAGCGGCACGGTGAACACCGGGGAGCTGTTTTTT.

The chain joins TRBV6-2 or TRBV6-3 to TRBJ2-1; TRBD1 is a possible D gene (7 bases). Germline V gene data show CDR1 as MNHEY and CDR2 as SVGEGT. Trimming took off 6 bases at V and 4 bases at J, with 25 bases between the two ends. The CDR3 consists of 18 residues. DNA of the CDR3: TGTGCCAGCAGCTCAGGGGGTGTGAGGAGGGGAGGTTACAATGAGCAGTTCTTC. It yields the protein CASSSGGVRRGGYNEQFF.

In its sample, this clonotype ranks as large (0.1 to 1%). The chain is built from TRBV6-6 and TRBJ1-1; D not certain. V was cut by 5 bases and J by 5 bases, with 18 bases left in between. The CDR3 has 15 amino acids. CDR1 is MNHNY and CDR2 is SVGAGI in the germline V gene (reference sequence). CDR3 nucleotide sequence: TGTGCCAGCAGTAGTCCCGGACTGAGTCTTACTGAAGCTTTCTTT. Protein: CASSSPGLSLTEAFF.

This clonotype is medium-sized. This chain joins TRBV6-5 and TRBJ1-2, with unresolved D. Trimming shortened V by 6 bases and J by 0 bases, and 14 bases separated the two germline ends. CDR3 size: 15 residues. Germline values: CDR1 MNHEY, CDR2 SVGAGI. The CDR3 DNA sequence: TGTGCCAGCAGACAGACCAGAGTGTCTAACTATGGCTACACCTTC. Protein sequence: CASRQTRVSNYGYTF.

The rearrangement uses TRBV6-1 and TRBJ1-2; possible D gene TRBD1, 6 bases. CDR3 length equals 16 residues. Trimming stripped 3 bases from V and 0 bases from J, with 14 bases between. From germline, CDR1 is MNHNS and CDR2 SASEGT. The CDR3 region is CASSERQGITNYGYTF. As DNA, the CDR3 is TGTGCCAGCAGTGAGAGGCAGGGGATCACTAACTATGGCTACACCTTC.

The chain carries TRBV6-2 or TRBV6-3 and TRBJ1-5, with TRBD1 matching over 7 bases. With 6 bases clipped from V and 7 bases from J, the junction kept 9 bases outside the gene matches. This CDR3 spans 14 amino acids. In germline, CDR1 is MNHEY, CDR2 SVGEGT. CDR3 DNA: TGTGCCAGCAGGGACCCAGGGGGAGGGCAGCCCCAGCATTTT. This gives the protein CASRDPGGGQPQHF.

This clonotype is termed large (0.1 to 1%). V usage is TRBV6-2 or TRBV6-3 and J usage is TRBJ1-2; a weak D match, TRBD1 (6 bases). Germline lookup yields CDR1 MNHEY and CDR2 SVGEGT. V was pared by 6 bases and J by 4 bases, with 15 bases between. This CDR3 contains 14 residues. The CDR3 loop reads CASSNAGALYGYTF. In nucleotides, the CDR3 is TGTGCCAGCAGCAACGCAGGGGCCCTCTATGGCTACACCTTC.

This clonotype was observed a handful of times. CDR3 in amino acids: CASSQDPGAGNTIYF. CDR3 bases: TGCGCCAGCAGCCAAGATCCAGGGGCTGGAAACACCATATATTTT. The chain recombines TRBV4-1 with TRBJ1-3, with D possibly being TRBD1 (6 bases). The germline CDR1 and CDR2 sequences are MGHRA and YSYEKL. The CDR3 contains 15 residues. V lost 0 bases to trimming and J lost 2 bases, with 8 bases between them.

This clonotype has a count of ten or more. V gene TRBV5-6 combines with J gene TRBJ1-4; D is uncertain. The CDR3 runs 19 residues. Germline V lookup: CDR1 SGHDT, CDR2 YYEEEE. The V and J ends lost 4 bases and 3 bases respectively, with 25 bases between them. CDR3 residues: CASSPWTESRAVANEKLFF. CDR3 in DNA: TGTGCCAGCAGCCCCTGGACGGAGTCCCGGGCGGTGGCTAATGAAAAACTGTTTTTT. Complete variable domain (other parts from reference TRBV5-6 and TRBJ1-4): DAGVTQSPTHLIKTRGQQVTLRCSPKSGHDTVSWYQQALGQGPQFIFQYYEEEERQRGNFPDRFSGHQFPNYSSELNVNALLLGDSALYLCASSPWTESRAVANEKLFFGSGTQLSVL.

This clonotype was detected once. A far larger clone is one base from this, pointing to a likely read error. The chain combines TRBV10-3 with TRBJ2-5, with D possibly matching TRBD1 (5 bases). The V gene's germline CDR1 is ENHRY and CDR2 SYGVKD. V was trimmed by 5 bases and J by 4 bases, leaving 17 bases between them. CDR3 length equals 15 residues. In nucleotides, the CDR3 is TGTGCCATCAGTTACCCGGCAGGGCCCGGAGAGACCCAGTACTTC. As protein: CAISYPAGPGETQYF.

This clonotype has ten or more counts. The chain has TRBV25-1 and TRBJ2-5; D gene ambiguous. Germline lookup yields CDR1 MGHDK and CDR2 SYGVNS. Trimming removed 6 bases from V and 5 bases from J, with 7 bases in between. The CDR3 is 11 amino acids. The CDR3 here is CASSPKETQYF. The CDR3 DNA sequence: TGTGCCAGCAGCCCAAAGGAGACCCAGTACTTC.

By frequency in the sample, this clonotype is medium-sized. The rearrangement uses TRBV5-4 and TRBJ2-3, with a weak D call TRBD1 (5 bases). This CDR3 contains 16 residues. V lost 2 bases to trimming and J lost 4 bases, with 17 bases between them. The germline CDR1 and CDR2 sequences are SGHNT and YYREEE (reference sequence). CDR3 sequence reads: CASSLVGSLGADTQYF. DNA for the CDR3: TGTGCCAGCAGCTTAGTGGGGTCCCTAGGGGCAGATACGCAGTATTTT.

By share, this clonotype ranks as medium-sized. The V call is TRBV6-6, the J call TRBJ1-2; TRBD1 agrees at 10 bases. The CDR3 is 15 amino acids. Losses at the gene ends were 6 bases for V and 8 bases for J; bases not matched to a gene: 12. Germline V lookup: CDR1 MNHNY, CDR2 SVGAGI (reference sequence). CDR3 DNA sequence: TGTGCCAGCAGCCATCCGGGACAGGGGAGGGAAGGCTACACCTTC. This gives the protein CASSHPGQGREGYTF.

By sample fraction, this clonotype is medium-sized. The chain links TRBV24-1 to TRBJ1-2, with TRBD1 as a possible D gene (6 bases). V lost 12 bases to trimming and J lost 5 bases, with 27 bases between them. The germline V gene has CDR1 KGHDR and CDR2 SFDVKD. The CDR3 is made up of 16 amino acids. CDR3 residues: CAPFKSGGGARYGYTF. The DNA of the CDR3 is TGTGCCCCATTCAAGTCCGGGGGGGGGGCTAGGTATGGCTACACCTTC.

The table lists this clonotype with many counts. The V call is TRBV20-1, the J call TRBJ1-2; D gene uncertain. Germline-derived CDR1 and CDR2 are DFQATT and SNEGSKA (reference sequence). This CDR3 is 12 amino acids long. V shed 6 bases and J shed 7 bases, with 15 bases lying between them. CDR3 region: CSAPDSRVGYTF. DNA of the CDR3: TGCAGTGCCCCCGACTCCCGTGTTGGCTACACCTTC.

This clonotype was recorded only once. The CDR3 bases are TGTGCCAGCAGGCTAGGGAGGTGGTATAATTCACCCCTCCACTTT. Residues: CASRLGRWYNSPLHF. The chain joins TRBV6-5 to TRBJ1-6; D call uncertain. V dropped 6 bases and J dropped 4 bases, with 13 bases sitting between them. CDR1 is MNHEY and CDR2 is SVGAGI in the germline V gene. The CDR3 extends over 15 amino acids.

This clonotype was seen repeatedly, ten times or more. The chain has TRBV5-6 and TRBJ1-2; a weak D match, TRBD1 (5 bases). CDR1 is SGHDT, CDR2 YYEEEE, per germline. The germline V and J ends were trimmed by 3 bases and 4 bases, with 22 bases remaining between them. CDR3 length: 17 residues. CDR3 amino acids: CASSSRRTRGGVYGYTF. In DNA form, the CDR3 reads TGTGCCAGCAGCTCCCGCCGGACACGGGGGGGGGTCTATGGCTACACCTTC.

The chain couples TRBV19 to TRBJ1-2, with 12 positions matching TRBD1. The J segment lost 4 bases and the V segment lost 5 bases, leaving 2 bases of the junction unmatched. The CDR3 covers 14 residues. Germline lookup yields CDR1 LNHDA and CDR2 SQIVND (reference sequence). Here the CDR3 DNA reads TGTGCCAGTAGTGGGACAGGGGGCATCTATGGCTACACCTTC. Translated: CASSGTGGIYGYTF.

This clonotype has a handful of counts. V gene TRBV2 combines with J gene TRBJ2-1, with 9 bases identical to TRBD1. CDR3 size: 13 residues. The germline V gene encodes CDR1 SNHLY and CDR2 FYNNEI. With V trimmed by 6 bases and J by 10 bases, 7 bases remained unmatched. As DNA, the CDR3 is TGTGCCAGCAGGGCACAGGGGGCAGGGGAGCAGTTCTTC. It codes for CASRAQGAGEQFF.

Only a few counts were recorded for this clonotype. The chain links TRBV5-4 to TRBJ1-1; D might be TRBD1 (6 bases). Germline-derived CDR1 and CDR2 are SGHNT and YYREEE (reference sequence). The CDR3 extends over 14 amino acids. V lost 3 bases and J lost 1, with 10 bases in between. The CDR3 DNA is TGTGCCAGCAGCTATAGACAGGCGAACACTGAAGCTTTCTTT. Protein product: CASSYRQANTEAFF.